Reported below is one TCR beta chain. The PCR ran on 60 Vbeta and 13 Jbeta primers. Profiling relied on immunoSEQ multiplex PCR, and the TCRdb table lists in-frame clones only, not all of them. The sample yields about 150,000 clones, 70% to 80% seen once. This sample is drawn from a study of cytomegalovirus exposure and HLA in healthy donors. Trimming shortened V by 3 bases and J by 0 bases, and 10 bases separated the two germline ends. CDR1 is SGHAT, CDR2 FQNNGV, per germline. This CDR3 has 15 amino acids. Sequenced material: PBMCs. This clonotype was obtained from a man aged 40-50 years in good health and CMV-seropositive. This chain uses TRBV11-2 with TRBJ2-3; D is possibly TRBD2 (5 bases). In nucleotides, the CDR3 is TGTGCCAGCAGCTTGCTGGTAGCGAGCACAGATACGCAGTATTTT. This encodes CASSLLVASTDTQYF.